A selection of T cell receptor beta chains follows, all from one sample in a study of blood T cell repertoires in COVID-19. The protocol was immunoSEQ multiplex PCR, while the TCRdb copy is restricted to in-frame clones and leaves out a portion. This table holds 150,000 to 180,000 clones, under 90% found once. Sequenced material: peripheral blood. The receptor source for this set is a man in his sixties with acute or convalescent COVID-19. Each CDR3 is given with its conserved first and last residue.

cdr3_length: 16; v_call: TRBV5-5; j_call: TRBJ2-7; cdr3_aa: CASSLLPGTGKDEQYF
cdr3_length: 15; v_call: TRBV6-6; j_call: TRBJ2-7; cdr3_aa: CASSYSLGQAYEQYF
cdr3_length: 13; v_call: TRBV5-1; j_call: TRBJ2-7; cdr3_aa: CASTLAGADEQYF
cdr3_length: 17; v_call: TRBV5-1; j_call: TRBJ1-1; cdr3_aa: CASSLGNAGRANTEAFF
cdr3_length: 15; v_call: TRBV9; j_call: TRBJ1-2; cdr3_aa: CASSVEGQGDYGYTF
cdr3_length: 13; v_call: TRBV12-3/TRBV12-4; j_call: TRBJ2-2; cdr3_aa: CASSFGNTGELFF
cdr3_length: 15; v_call: TRBV6-1; j_call: TRBJ1-5; cdr3_aa: CASSEGRGPGQPQHF
cdr3_length: 14; v_call: TRBV7-2; j_call: TRBJ1-2; cdr3_aa: CASSRVTGNYGYTF
cdr3_length: 12; v_call: TRBV12-3/TRBV12-4; j_call: TRBJ1-1; cdr3_aa: CASSSRTGGAFF
cdr3_length: 14; v_call: TRBV2; j_call: TRBJ1-5; cdr3_aa: CASSGGQTNQPQHF
cdr3_length: 14; v_call: TRBV5-4; j_call: TRBJ2-3; cdr3_aa: CASTPSSDTDTQYF
cdr3_length: 17; v_call: TRBV3-1/TRBV3-2; j_call: TRBJ2-3; cdr3_aa: CASSRSERAWAEDTQYF
cdr3_length: 16; v_call: TRBV6-7; j_call: TRBJ2-5; cdr3_aa: CASSLTGLRGQETQYF
cdr3_length: 14; v_call: TRBV5-1; j_call: TRBJ1-4; cdr3_aa: CASSRGQQNEKLFF
cdr3_length: 13; v_call: TRBV30; j_call: TRBJ2-1; cdr3_aa: CAWSDNSYNEQFF
cdr3_length: 16; v_call: TRBV27; j_call: TRBJ2-1; cdr3_aa: CASRKGGTFSYNEQFF
cdr3_length: 15; v_call: TRBV10-3; j_call: TRBJ2-7; cdr3_aa: CASWDRLAASYEQYF
cdr3_length: 13; v_call: TRBV29-1; j_call: TRBJ1-2; cdr3_aa: CSVGPGRGYGYTF
cdr3_length: 14; v_call: TRBV5-1; j_call: TRBJ1-2; cdr3_aa: CASSLTSGNYGYTF
cdr3_length: 15; v_call: TRBV6-5; j_call: TRBJ2-7; cdr3_aa: CASKRQGSSSYEQYF
cdr3_length: 13; v_call: TRBV3-1/TRBV3-2; j_call: TRBJ1-1; cdr3_aa: CASSPRGGTEAFF
cdr3_length: 13; v_call: TRBV6-4; j_call: TRBJ2-1; cdr3_aa: CASSSGQFNEQFF
cdr3_length: 11; v_call: TRBV14; j_call: TRBJ2-7; cdr3_aa: CASSHGFEQYF
cdr3_length: 12; v_call: TRBV5-1; j_call: TRBJ2-7; cdr3_aa: CASSLDTYEQYF
cdr3_length: 16; v_call: TRBV19; j_call: TRBJ1-5; cdr3_aa: CASSRTQGGGNQPQHF
cdr3_length: 18; v_call: TRBV7-2; j_call: TRBJ2-5; cdr3_aa: CASSLMTSGGPRQETQYF
cdr3_length: 13; v_call: TRBV7-3; j_call: TRBJ2-7; cdr3_aa: CASSPGVPGEQYF
cdr3_length: 16; v_call: TRBV10-3; j_call: TRBJ2-1; cdr3_aa: CAISEGASGGYNEQFF
cdr3_length: 15; v_call: TRBV5-1; j_call: TRBJ2-3; cdr3_aa: CASTTSGSRSDTQYF
cdr3_length: 13; v_call: TRBV12-3/TRBV12-4; j_call: TRBJ1-2; cdr3_aa: CASSLGGWVIYTF
cdr3_length: 14; v_call: TRBV28; j_call: TRBJ1-1; cdr3_aa: CASINRGMNTEAFF
cdr3_length: 15; v_call: TRBV7-3; j_call: TRBJ2-2; cdr3_aa: CASSPGGRGNGELFF
cdr3_length: 15; v_call: TRBV5-1; j_call: TRBJ2-5; cdr3_aa: CASSSSRQGGETQYF
cdr3_length: 18; v_call: TRBV5-5; j_call: TRBJ1-6; cdr3_aa: CASSLDSLAGSYNSPLHF
cdr3_length: 14; v_call: TRBV5-6; j_call: TRBJ2-1; cdr3_aa: CASSPSGGYNEQFF
cdr3_length: 14; v_call: TRBV11-2; j_call: TRBJ1-4; cdr3_aa: CASSLTRGNEKLFF
cdr3_length: 13; v_call: TRBV3-1/TRBV3-2; j_call: TRBJ1-1; cdr3_aa: CASSSIQGTEAFF
cdr3_length: 18; v_call: TRBV28; j_call: TRBJ2-1; cdr3_aa: CASSSGYSSGRVTREQFF
cdr3_length: 12; v_call: TRBV11-2; j_call: TRBJ2-7; cdr3_aa: CASSLLGYEQYF
cdr3_length: 18; v_call: TRBV28; j_call: TRBJ2-7; cdr3_aa: CASPCRGPAGGTSYEQYF
cdr3_length: 20; v_call: TRBV27; j_call: TRBJ2-2; cdr3_aa: CASSLSRGLAGSRGAGELFF
cdr3_length: 18; v_call: TRBV19; j_call: TRBJ1-5; cdr3_aa: CASSSIISRGRMGQPQHF
cdr3_length: 16; v_call: TRBV5-1; j_call: TRBJ1-2; cdr3_aa: CASSPGTASLNYGYTF
cdr3_length: 14; v_call: TRBV28; j_call: TRBJ2-7; cdr3_aa: CASSLKGGSYEQYF
cdr3_length: 13; v_call: TRBV6-6; j_call: TRBJ1-5; cdr3_aa: CASTTGTNQPQHF
cdr3_length: 15; v_call: TRBV5-1; j_call: TRBJ2-5; cdr3_aa: CASSLERQAGETQYF
cdr3_length: 20; v_call: TRBV12-1; j_call: TRBJ1-5; cdr3_aa: CASSFSRDRRREDSNQPQHF
cdr3_length: 16; v_call: TRBV4-2; j_call: TRBJ2-3; cdr3_aa: CASSQGGIPGEDTQYF
cdr3_length: 14; v_call: TRBV9; j_call: TRBJ1-2; cdr3_aa: CASSVNTGTYGYTF
cdr3_length: 16; v_call: TRBV7-9; j_call: TRBJ2-3; cdr3_aa: CASSLGSGATTDTQYF
cdr3_length: 14; v_call: TRBV3-1/TRBV3-2; j_call: TRBJ1-1; cdr3_aa: CASSRGGAGAFGFF
cdr3_length: 15; v_call: TRBV19; j_call: TRBJ1-5; cdr3_aa: CASNSGGLVNQPQHF
cdr3_length: 13; v_call: TRBV7-3; j_call: TRBJ2-7; cdr3_aa: CASSEQGGYEQYF
cdr3_length: 15; v_call: TRBV3-1/TRBV3-2; j_call: TRBJ1-6; cdr3_aa: CASSQGEGYNSPLHF
cdr3_length: 15; v_call: TRBV7-3; j_call: TRBJ2-2; cdr3_aa: CASSLKGAGTGELFF